A selection of T cell receptor beta chains follows, all from one sample in a study of blood T cell repertoires in COVID-19. The protocol was immunoSEQ multiplex PCR, while the TCRdb copy is restricted to in-frame clones and leaves out a portion. This table has roughly 40,000 clones, more than 75% appearing once. The sequenced material came from peripheral blood. The receptor source for this set is a man older than 75 with acute or convalescent COVID-19. The CDR3 runs from the conserved cysteine through the conserved F or W. Each record gives: CDR3 protein, CDR3 DNA, CDR3 length, J gene, clone size, D gene, V gene. A D gene is named only where the DNA matches it firmly. The size of a clone is reported for some rows only, either as once, few or many, or as a class for expanded clones.

CDR3 protein: CASSLDPFTDTQYF; CDR3 DNA: TGCGCCAGCAGCTTGGATCCCTTCACAGATACGCAGTATTTT; CDR3 length: 14; J gene: TRBJ2-3; clone size: NA; D gene: NA; V gene: TRBV5-1
CDR3 protein: CASSLPGLAGDEQYF; CDR3 DNA: TGCGCCAGCAGTCTACCGGGACTAGCGGGAGATGAGCAGTACTTC; CDR3 length: 15; J gene: TRBJ2-7; clone size: NA; D gene: TRBD2; V gene: TRBV5-1
CDR3 protein: CASSPAGTQYF; CDR3 DNA: TGTGCCAGCAGCCCAGCCGGGACCCAGTACTTC; CDR3 length: 11; J gene: TRBJ2-5; clone size: NA; D gene: NA; V gene: TRBV7-8
CDR3 protein: CASGSGSSYNEQFF; CDR3 DNA: TGTGCTAGTGGTAGCGGGAGCTCCTACAATGAGCAGTTCTTC; CDR3 length: 14; J gene: TRBJ2-1; clone size: NA; D gene: TRBD2; V gene: TRBV12-5
CDR3 protein: CASSAGRGGEKLFF; CDR3 DNA: TGCGCCAGCAGTGCCGGAAGGGGTGGCGAAAAACTGTTTTTT; CDR3 length: 14; J gene: TRBJ1-4; clone size: NA; D gene: NA; V gene: TRBV10-2
CDR3 protein: CASSWGQNGYTF; CDR3 DNA: TGTGCCAGCAGTTGGGGACAGAACGGCTACACCTTC; CDR3 length: 12; J gene: TRBJ1-2; clone size: NA; D gene: TRBD1; V gene: TRBV6-2/TRBV6-3
CDR3 protein: CASSFETGADEQYF; CDR3 DNA: TGTGCCAGCAGTTTTGAGACAGGGGCCGACGAGCAGTACTTC; CDR3 length: 14; J gene: TRBJ2-7; clone size: NA; D gene: TRBD1; V gene: TRBV27
CDR3 protein: CASSPRTAQETQYF; CDR3 DNA: TGCGCCAGCAGCCCGCGGACAGCCCAAGAGACCCAGTACTTC; CDR3 length: 14; J gene: TRBJ2-5; clone size: NA; D gene: NA; V gene: TRBV5-1
CDR3 protein: CASSIGRVGEKLFF; CDR3 DNA: TGTGCCAGTAGTATCGGCAGGGTTGGGGAAAAACTGTTTTTT; CDR3 length: 14; J gene: TRBJ1-4; clone size: NA; D gene: NA; V gene: TRBV19
CDR3 protein: CASSPPGQGGLGEQYF; CDR3 DNA: TGTGCCAGCTCACCTCCTGGACAGGGCGGGCTGGGCGAGCAGTACTTC; CDR3 length: 16; J gene: TRBJ2-7; clone size: NA; D gene: TRBD1; V gene: TRBV18
CDR3 protein: CASKTPDGGEGSPLHF; CDR3 DNA: TGTGCCAGCAAGACACCGGACGGCGGGGAAGGTTCACCCCTCCACTTT; CDR3 length: 16; J gene: TRBJ1-6; clone size: NA; D gene: NA; V gene: TRBV28
CDR3 protein: CASSRGTTGTGGYNEQFF; CDR3 DNA: TGCGCCAGCAGCCGAGGGACAACCGGGACAGGGGGCTACAATGAGCAGTTCTTC; CDR3 length: 18; J gene: TRBJ2-1; clone size: NA; D gene: TRBD1; V gene: TRBV4-1
CDR3 protein: CASSSGQGASYEQYF; CDR3 DNA: TGCGCCAGCAGCTCCGGACAGGGGGCGAGTTACGAGCAGTACTTC; CDR3 length: 15; J gene: TRBJ2-7; clone size: NA; D gene: TRBD1; V gene: TRBV5-1
CDR3 protein: CASRTHRWQTYESNYGYTF; CDR3 DNA: TGTGCCAGCAGAACTCACAGGTGGCAGACATACGAATCAAACTATGGCTACACCTTC; CDR3 length: 19; J gene: TRBJ1-2; clone size: NA; D gene: NA; V gene: TRBV28
CDR3 protein: CAWSRDRPYEQYF; CDR3 DNA: TGTGCCTGGAGCCGGGACAGGCCCTACGAGCAGTACTTC; CDR3 length: 13; J gene: TRBJ2-7; clone size: NA; D gene: TRBD1; V gene: TRBV30
CDR3 protein: CASSSNRVPGEQYF; CDR3 DNA: TGTGCCAGCAGCTCAAACAGGGTTCCGGGCGAGCAGTACTTC; CDR3 length: 14; J gene: TRBJ2-7; clone size: NA; D gene: NA; V gene: TRBV11-2
CDR3 protein: CASSPLAGGISTDTQYF; CDR3 DNA: TGTGCCAGCAGCCCACTAGCGGGAGGGATTAGCACAGATACGCAGTATTTT; CDR3 length: 17; J gene: TRBJ2-3; clone size: NA; D gene: TRBD2; V gene: TRBV7-9
CDR3 protein: CSVAGQGLSEAFF; CDR3 DNA: TGCAGCGTCGCTGGACAGGGGCTGTCAGAAGCTTTCTTT; CDR3 length: 13; J gene: TRBJ1-1; clone size: NA; D gene: TRBD1; V gene: TRBV29-1
CDR3 protein: CASSLVGGNNEKLFF; CDR3 DNA: TGCGCCAGCAGCTTGGTCGGGGGTAATAATGAAAAACTGTTTTTT; CDR3 length: 15; J gene: TRBJ1-4; clone size: NA; D gene: NA; V gene: TRBV5-1
CDR3 protein: CAISRDSGYEQYF; CDR3 DNA: TGTGCCATCAGCCGAGATTCCGGGTACGAGCAGTACTTC; CDR3 length: 13; J gene: TRBJ2-7; clone size: NA; D gene: NA; V gene: TRBV10-3
CDR3 protein: CASSLSLRGEKLFF; CDR3 DNA: TGTGCCAGCAGCTTGAGCCTCAGGGGGGAAAAACTGTTTTTT; CDR3 length: 14; J gene: TRBJ1-4; clone size: NA; D gene: TRBD1; V gene: TRBV5-4
CDR3 protein: CASSETGKGQPQHF; CDR3 DNA: TGTGCCAGCAGCGAAACAGGGAAGGGTCAGCCCCAGCATTTT; CDR3 length: 14; J gene: TRBJ1-5; clone size: NA; D gene: NA; V gene: TRBV4-2
CDR3 protein: CASSPGLAGRSDTQYF; CDR3 DNA: TGTGCCAGCAGCCCAGGACTAGCGGGAAGGTCAGATACGCAGTATTTT; CDR3 length: 16; J gene: TRBJ2-3; clone size: many; D gene: TRBD2; V gene: TRBV6-2/TRBV6-3
CDR3 protein: CASSISGRAGDTQYF; CDR3 DNA: TGCGCCAGCAGCATTAGCGGGAGGGCAGGGGATACGCAGTATTTT; CDR3 length: 15; J gene: TRBJ2-3; clone size: NA; D gene: TRBD2; V gene: TRBV5-1
CDR3 protein: CASRGQENSPLHF; CDR3 DNA: TGCGCCAGCCGTGGACAGGAGAATTCACCCCTCCACTTT; CDR3 length: 13; J gene: TRBJ1-6; clone size: NA; D gene: TRBD1; V gene: TRBV5-1
CDR3 protein: CASNQVLENTIYF; CDR3 DNA: TGTGCCAGCAATCAGGTCTTAGAAAACACCATATATTTT; CDR3 length: 13; J gene: TRBJ1-3; clone size: NA; D gene: NA; V gene: TRBV2
CDR3 protein: CASSHSGTSNYGYTF; CDR3 DNA: TGTGCCAGCAGCCACTCCGGGACATCTAACTATGGCTACACCTTC; CDR3 length: 15; J gene: TRBJ1-2; clone size: NA; D gene: NA; V gene: TRBV3-1/TRBV3-2
CDR3 protein: CASSRSPEETQYF; CDR3 DNA: TGTGCCAGTAGCCGATCCCCGGAAGAGACCCAGTACTTC; CDR3 length: 13; J gene: TRBJ2-5; clone size: NA; D gene: NA; V gene: TRBV19
CDR3 protein: CASSLEVGGRVTYNEQFF; CDR3 DNA: TGTGCCAGCAGCTTAGAGGTGGGCGGGAGGGTGACCTACAATGAGCAGTTCTTC; CDR3 length: 18; J gene: TRBJ2-1; clone size: NA; D gene: TRBD2; V gene: TRBV7-2
CDR3 protein: CASSQGLGGDEQFF; CDR3 DNA: TGCGCCAGCAGCCAAGGACTAGGCGGCGATGAGCAGTTCTTC; CDR3 length: 14; J gene: TRBJ2-1; clone size: few; D gene: NA; V gene: TRBV4-1
CDR3 protein: CASSIRQAFNEKLFF; CDR3 DNA: TGTGCCAGTAGTATTCGACAGGCCTTTAATGAAAAACTGTTTTTT; CDR3 length: 15; J gene: TRBJ1-4; clone size: NA; D gene: NA; V gene: TRBV19
CDR3 protein: CASRPIHATNEKLFF; CDR3 DNA: TGTGCCAGCAGGCCCATACATGCAACTAATGAAAAACTGTTTTTT; CDR3 length: 15; J gene: TRBJ1-4; clone size: once; D gene: NA; V gene: TRBV7-2
CDR3 protein: CASKETGGVQQYF; CDR3 DNA: TGTGCCAGTAAGGAGACAGGGGGAGTACAGCAGTACTTC; CDR3 length: 13; J gene: TRBJ2-7; clone size: medium-sized; D gene: TRBD1; V gene: TRBV19
CDR3 protein: CASSPKLLYDEQYF; CDR3 DNA: TGTGCCAGCTCACCGAAACTGCTATACGACGAGCAGTACTTC; CDR3 length: 14; J gene: TRBJ2-7; clone size: NA; D gene: NA; V gene: TRBV18
CDR3 protein: CASSGGVGQPQHF; CDR3 DNA: TGTGCCAGTAGTGGGGGGGTGGGACAGCCCCAGCATTTT; CDR3 length: 13; J gene: TRBJ1-5; clone size: many; D gene: NA; V gene: TRBV19
CDR3 protein: CAASGTGQGYTF; CDR3 DNA: TGTGCCGCTTCCGGGACAGGGCAAGGCTACACCTTC; CDR3 length: 12; J gene: TRBJ1-2; clone size: few; D gene: TRBD1; V gene: TRBV2
CDR3 protein: CASSPGTSSSSYNEQFF; CDR3 DNA: TGCGCCAGCAGCCCAGGGACTTCATCGAGCTCCTACAATGAGCAGTTCTTC; CDR3 length: 17; J gene: TRBJ2-1; clone size: once; D gene: NA; V gene: TRBV5-1
CDR3 protein: CASSFFPERGEAFF; CDR3 DNA: TGTGCCAGCAGCTTTTTTCCCGAGCGGGGTGAAGCTTTCTTT; CDR3 length: 14; J gene: TRBJ1-1; clone size: few; D gene: NA; V gene: TRBV7-9
CDR3 protein: CASSILGGETQYF; CDR3 DNA: TGTGCCAGTAGTATACTCGGGGGAGAGACCCAGTACTTC; CDR3 length: 13; J gene: TRBJ2-5; clone size: NA; D gene: NA; V gene: TRBV19
CDR3 protein: CAWSVQAGGAYEQYF; CDR3 DNA: TGTGCCTGGAGTGTACAAGCGGGTGGAGCCTACGAGCAGTACTTC; CDR3 length: 15; J gene: TRBJ2-7; clone size: NA; D gene: NA; V gene: TRBV30
CDR3 protein: CASSYSGRDEETQYF; CDR3 DNA: TGTGCCAGCAGTTACTCGGGGAGGGACGAGGAGACCCAGTACTTC; CDR3 length: 15; J gene: TRBJ2-5; clone size: NA; D gene: TRBD2; V gene: TRBV6-5
CDR3 protein: CASSTGGRTDTQYF; CDR3 DNA: TGTGCCAGCAGCACGGGGGGGCGCACAGATACGCAGTATTTT; CDR3 length: 14; J gene: TRBJ2-3; clone size: NA; D gene: TRBD2; V gene: TRBV5-6
CDR3 protein: CASSQRASGGADTQYF; CDR3 DNA: TGTGCCAGCAGCCAAAGGGCTAGCGGGGGGGCAGATACGCAGTATTTT; CDR3 length: 16; J gene: TRBJ2-3; clone size: NA; D gene: TRBD2; V gene: TRBV3-1/TRBV3-2
CDR3 protein: CASSPGRGGGTDTQYF; CDR3 DNA: TGTGCCAGCTCACCAGGCCGCGGGGGCGGAACAGATACGCAGTATTTT; CDR3 length: 16; J gene: TRBJ2-3; clone size: NA; D gene: NA; V gene: TRBV18
CDR3 protein: CASRRPEVYNEQFF; CDR3 DNA: TGTGCCAGCCGGCGACCCGAGGTATACAATGAGCAGTTCTTC; CDR3 length: 14; J gene: TRBJ2-1; clone size: once; D gene: NA; V gene: TRBV2
CDR3 protein: CASSYESYNSPLHF; CDR3 DNA: TGTGCCAGCAGTTATGAGTCCTATAATTCACCCCTCCACTTT; CDR3 length: 14; J gene: TRBJ1-6; clone size: NA; D gene: NA; V gene: TRBV6-5
CDR3 protein: CATSRGVGAYQETQYF; CDR3 DNA: TGTGCCACCAGCAGAGGGGTGGGGGCGTACCAAGAGACCCAGTACTTC; CDR3 length: 16; J gene: TRBJ2-5; clone size: NA; D gene: NA; V gene: TRBV15
CDR3 protein: CSASGLARDYEQYF; CDR3 DNA: TGCAGTGCTAGTGGACTAGCGCGAGACTACGAGCAGTACTTC; CDR3 length: 14; J gene: TRBJ2-7; clone size: NA; D gene: TRBD2; V gene: TRBV20-1